The rows below give T cell receptor beta chains drawn from one sample of a study of blood T cell repertoires in COVID-19. This table comes from immunoSEQ multiplex PCR, and its TCRdb copy is limited to in-frame clones, with some not included. The repertoire holds over 250,000 clones, with 88% as singletons. The sequenced sample consisted of peripheral blood. The receptors were gathered from a man between 60 and 75 years old who had recovered from COVID-19. The conserved cysteine and the conserved F or W are not part of the CDR3 here. Fields, in order: V gene, CDR3 length, J gene, CDR3 protein.

TRBV12-3/TRBV12-4,10,TRBJ1-2,AHKNGSYGYT
TRBV5-1,14,TRBJ1-1,ASSPGGGAANTEAF
TRBV6-2/TRBV6-3,12,TRBJ1-1,ASSARGRWTEAF
TRBV27,11,TRBJ1-5,ASSLTGYQPQH
TRBV27,9,TRBJ1-1,ASSTDRQAF
TRBV4-2,16,TRBJ2-5,ASSRVESRGDYQETQY
TRBV30,14,TRBJ2-5,AYLSCRRAYKETQY
TRBV19,14,TRBJ2-2,ASSIGQGARTGELF
TRBV20-1,13,TRBJ2-7,SASGLGSSPYEQY
TRBV9,13,TRBJ2-3,ASSEWDRGTDTQY
TRBV11-3,14,TRBJ2-1,ASSLERGVAYNEQF
TRBV5-6,13,TRBJ1-3,ASSRATGGGNTIY
TRBV5-1,10,TRBJ2-1,ASSFNSDEQF
TRBV28,13,TRBJ2-1,ASSVPGLADNEQF
TRBV3-1/TRBV3-2,12,TRBJ2-7,ASSPGQGSYEQY
TRBV19,12,TRBJ2-1,ASSIKSSYNEQF
TRBV5-1,13,TRBJ2-5,ASSSRGGLRETQY